This passage covers 2 T cell receptor beta chains from one sample sequenced in a study of identical twins. One entry per CDR3 protein, called by TCRdb with MiXCR from the 5' RACE reads. Here the sample spans about 240,000 distinct CDR3 sequences, roughly 13% being singletons. This sample was shared with a second study, whose subject was yellow fever vaccine responses in identical twins.

The sequenced material came from memory (CD45RO+) T cells sorted from blood. The receptors stem from a woman younger than 30 in good health.

This clonotype has a count of ten or more. The chain recombines TRBV3-1 with TRBJ2-1, with D possibly being TRBD2 (6 bases). Trimming pared 1 base from V and 6 bases from J, leaving 10 bases between. This CDR3 region has 14 residues. Germline V gene lookup returns CDR1 LGHDT and CDR2 YNNKEL (reference sequence). The CDR3 coding sequence is TGTGCCAGCAGCCAAGGACTAGTCCTCAATGAGCAGTTCTTC. As protein: CASSQGLVLNEQFF.

The chain is built from TRBV20-1 and TRBJ2-1, with 10 bases identical to TRBD2. V lost 5 bases, J lost 0 bases, and 1 base stayed unmatched. Germline lookup yields CDR1 DFQATT and CDR2 SNEGSKA (reference sequence). This CDR3 has 14 residues. The chain's CDR3 is CSAQREGSYNEQFF. Written as DNA, the CDR3 is TGCAGTGCTCAGCGGGAGGGCTCCTACAATGAGCAGTTCTTC.